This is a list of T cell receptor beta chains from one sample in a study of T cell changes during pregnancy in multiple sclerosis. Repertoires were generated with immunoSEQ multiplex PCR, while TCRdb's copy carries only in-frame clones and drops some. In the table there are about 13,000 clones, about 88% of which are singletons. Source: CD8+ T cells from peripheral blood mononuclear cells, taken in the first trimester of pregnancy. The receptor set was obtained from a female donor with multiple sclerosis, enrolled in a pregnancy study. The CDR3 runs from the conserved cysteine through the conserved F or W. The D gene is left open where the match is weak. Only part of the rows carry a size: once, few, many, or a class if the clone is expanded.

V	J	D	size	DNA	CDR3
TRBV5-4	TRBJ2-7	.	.	TGTGCCAGCAGCTTGGCCGTTAGCTCCTACGAGCAGTACTTC	CASSLAVSSYEQYF
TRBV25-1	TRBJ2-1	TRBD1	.	TGTGCCAGCAGTGATGAGACCAGGGGGCTTTACTACAATGAGCAGTTCTTC	CASSDETRGLYYNEQFF
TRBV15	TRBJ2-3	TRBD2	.	TGTGCCACCAGCAGAGATTTTGCGTTGGCGGGGGGGCCGGCAGATACGCAGTATTTT	CATSRDFALAGGPADTQYF
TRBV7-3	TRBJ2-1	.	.	TGTGCCAGCAGCTTAAGGGGGGTTGCGGGAACACAGTTCTTC	CASSLRGVAGTQFF
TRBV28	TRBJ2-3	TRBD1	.	TGTGCCAGCAGTTTATTCGGGACAGGAGACACAGATACGCAGTATTTT	CASSLFGTGDTDTQYF
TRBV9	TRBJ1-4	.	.	TGTGCCAGCAGCCCCTTGACAGCCCCGGCTGCTAATGAAAAACTGTTTTTT	CASSPLTAPAANEKLFF
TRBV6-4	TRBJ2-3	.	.	TGTGCCAGCAGTGAGCGGGGTTCCACAGATACGCAGTATTTT	CASSERGSTDTQYF
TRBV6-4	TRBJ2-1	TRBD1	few	TGTGCCAGCAGTGTCCTGACAGGGGTCAATGAGCAGTTCTTC	CASSVLTGVNEQFF
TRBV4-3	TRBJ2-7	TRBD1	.	TGCGCCAGCAGCCAGGACACCGGGACAGGGAAGTACGAGCAGTACTTC	CASSQDTGTGKYEQYF
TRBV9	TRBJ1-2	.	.	TGTGCCAGCAGCGTCGGGACACCCCGCCTTTATGGCTACACCTTC	CASSVGTPRLYGYTF
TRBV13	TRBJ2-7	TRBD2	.	TGTGCCAGCAGCAGCTCCCTAGCGGGGGAATACGAGCAGTACTTC	CASSSSLAGEYEQYF
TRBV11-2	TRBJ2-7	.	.	TGTGCCAGCAGCTTAGATTTTCGCGGCCTTTCCCGGGAGCAGTACTTC	CASSLDFRGLSREQYF
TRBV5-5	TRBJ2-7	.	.	TGTGCCAGCAGCTTCCTCCGGACAGCCCCCTACGAGCAGTACTTC	CASSFLRTAPYEQYF
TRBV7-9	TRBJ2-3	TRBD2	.	TGTGCCAGCGGACTAGGTATAGATACGCAGTATTTT	CASGLGIDTQYF
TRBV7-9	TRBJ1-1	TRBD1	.	TGTGCCAGCAGACCAGGGGGGCAGGGCACTGAAGCTTTCTTT	CASRPGGQGTEAFF
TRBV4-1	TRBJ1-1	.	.	TGCGCCAGCAGCCCGGGGGAGGGGGTTATCATGAACACTGAAGCTTTCTTT	CASSPGEGVIMNTEAFF
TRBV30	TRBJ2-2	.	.	TGTGCCTGGAGTACAGGGCGAGACACCGGGGAGCTGTTTTTT	CAWSTGRDTGELFF
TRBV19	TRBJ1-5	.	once	TGTGCCAGTAGTATGGCATCTTATAGCAATCAGCCCCAGCATTTT	CASSMASYSNQPQHF
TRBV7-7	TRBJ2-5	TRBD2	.	TGTGCTAGCAGCCCACGGACTAGCGGGATCAAGTTGGGACAAGAGACCCAGTACTTC	CASSPRTSGIKLGQETQYF
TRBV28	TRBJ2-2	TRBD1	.	TGTGCCAGCCTTCCGCGGACAGGAAAGCTGTTTTTT	CASLPRTGKLFF
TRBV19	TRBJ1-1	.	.	TGTGCCAGTAGTATACCGGGGAACACTGAAGCTTTCTTT	CASSIPGNTEAFF
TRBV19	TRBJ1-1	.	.	TGTGCCAGTAGTATAGTTCCGGGAGGGAACACTGAAGCTTTCTTT	CASSIVPGGNTEAFF
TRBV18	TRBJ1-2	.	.	TGTGCCAGCTCACCACCAGGGGACTATGGCTACACCTTC	CASSPPGDYGYTF
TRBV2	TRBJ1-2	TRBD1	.	TGTGCCAGCAGTCGGACAGGGTGCACCTTC	CASSRTGCTF